This T cell receptor (beta chain) was sequenced for a study of T cell repertoires in cytomegalovirus infection. Study results and limitations: HLA-C-restricted, CMV-specific TCR beta clonotypes were dominant ex vivo. Summed public TCR beta family frequency identified CMV carriers bearing the relevant HLA.

Worth noting for this clonotype: Antigen unknown.

Germline lookup yields CDR1 SGHTA and CDR2 FQGNSA. Trimming removed 1 base from V and 4 bases from J, with 8 bases in between. The CDR3 totals 13 residues. TCRdb redid the calling of the reads with MiXCR, one entry per CDR3 protein. The top ten clones hold roughly 12% of a sample with 380,000 or so distinct CDR3 sequences, 34% of them seen once. Sequencing was performed on cultured PBMCs, taken from culture after CMV antigen stimulation. The sequence derives from a human donor in good health (CMV status not recorded). Some clones in this sample may be carry-over from other donors' samples. The gene calls are TRBV7-2 and TRBJ2-7, with D hard to call. The CDR3 loop is CASSLGAEYEQYF. The CDR3 coding sequence is TGTGCCAGCAGCTTAGGTGCAGAGTACGAGCAGTACTTC.